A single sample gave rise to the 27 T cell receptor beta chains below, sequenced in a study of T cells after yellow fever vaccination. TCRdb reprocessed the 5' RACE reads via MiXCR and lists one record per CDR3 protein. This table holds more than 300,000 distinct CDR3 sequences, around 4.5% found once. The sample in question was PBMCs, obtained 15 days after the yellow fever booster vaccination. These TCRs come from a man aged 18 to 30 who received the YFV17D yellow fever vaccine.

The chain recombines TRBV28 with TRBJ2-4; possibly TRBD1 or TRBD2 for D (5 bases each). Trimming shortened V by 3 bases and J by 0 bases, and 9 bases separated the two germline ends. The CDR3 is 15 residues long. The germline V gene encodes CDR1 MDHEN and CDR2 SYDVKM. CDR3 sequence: CASSLGELAKNIQYF. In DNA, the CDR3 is TGTGCCAGCAGTTTGGGGGAACTAGCCAAAAACATTCAGTACTTC. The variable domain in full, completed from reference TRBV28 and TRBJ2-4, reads DVKVTQSSRYLVKRTGEKVFLECVQDMDHENMFWYRQDPGLGLRLIYFSYDVKMKEKGDIPEGYSVSREKKERFSLILESASTNQTSMYLCASSLGELAKNIQYFGAGTRLSVL.

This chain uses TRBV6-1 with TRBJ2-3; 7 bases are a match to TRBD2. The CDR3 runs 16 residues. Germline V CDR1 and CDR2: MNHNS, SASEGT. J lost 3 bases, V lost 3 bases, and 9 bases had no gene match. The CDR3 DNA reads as TGTGCCAGCAGTGAGGTTGGCGGGGGAAGGACAGATACGCAGTATTTT. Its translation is CASSEVGGGRTDTQYF.

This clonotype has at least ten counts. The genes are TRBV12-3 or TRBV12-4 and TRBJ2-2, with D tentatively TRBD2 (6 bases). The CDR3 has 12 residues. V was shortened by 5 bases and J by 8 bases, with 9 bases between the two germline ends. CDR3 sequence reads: CASSPGSGELFF. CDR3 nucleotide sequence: TGTGCCAGCAGTCCCGGGAGTGGGGAGCTGTTTTTT.

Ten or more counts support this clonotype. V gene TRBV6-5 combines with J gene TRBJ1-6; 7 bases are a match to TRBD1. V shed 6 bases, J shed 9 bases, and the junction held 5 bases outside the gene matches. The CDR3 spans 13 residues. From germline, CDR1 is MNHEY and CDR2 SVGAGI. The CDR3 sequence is CASSDRVGSPLHF. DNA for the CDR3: TGTGCCAGCAGCGACAGGGTGGGTTCACCCCTCCACTTT.

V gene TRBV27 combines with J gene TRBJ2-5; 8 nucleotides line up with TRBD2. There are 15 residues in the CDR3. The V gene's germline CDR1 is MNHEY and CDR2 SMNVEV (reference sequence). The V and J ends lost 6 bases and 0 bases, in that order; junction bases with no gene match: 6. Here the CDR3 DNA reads TGTGCCAGCAGCCACAGCGGGGGAAACCAAGAGACCCAGTACTTC. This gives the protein CASSHSGGNQETQYF.

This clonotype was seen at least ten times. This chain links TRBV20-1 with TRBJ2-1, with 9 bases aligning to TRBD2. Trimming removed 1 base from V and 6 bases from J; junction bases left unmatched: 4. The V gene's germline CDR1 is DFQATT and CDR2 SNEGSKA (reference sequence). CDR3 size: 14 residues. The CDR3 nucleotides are TGCAGTGCTAGAGGTCTAGCGGGGATCAATGAGCAGTTCTTC. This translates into CSARGLAGINEQFF.

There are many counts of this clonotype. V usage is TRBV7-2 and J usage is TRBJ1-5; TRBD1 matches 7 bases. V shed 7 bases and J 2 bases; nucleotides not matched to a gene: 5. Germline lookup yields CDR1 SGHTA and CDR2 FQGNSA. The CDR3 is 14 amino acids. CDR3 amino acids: CASTDRRGNQPQHF. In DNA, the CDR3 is TGTGCCAGCACGGACAGGCGGGGCAATCAGCCCCAGCATTTT.

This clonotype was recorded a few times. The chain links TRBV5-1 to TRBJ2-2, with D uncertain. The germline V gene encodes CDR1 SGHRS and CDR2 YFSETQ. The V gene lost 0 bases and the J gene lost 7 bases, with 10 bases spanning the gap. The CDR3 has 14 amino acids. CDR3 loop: CASSLVGYGGELFF. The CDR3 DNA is TGCGCCAGCAGCTTGGTCGGGTACGGCGGGGAGCTGTTTTTT.

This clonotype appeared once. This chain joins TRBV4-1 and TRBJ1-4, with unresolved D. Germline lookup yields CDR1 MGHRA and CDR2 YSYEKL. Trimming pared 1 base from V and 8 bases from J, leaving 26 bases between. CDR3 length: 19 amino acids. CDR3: CASSQVSQQISLLREKLFF. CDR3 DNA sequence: TGCGCCAGCAGCCAAGTTTCCCAACAGATCAGTCTCTTACGGGAAAAACTGTTTTTT.

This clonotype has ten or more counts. In DNA form, the CDR3 reads TGTGCCAGCAGTTTGAATTTAGTCGGGGGGCACCACCAAGAGACCCAGTACTTC. Amino acids: CASSLNLVGGHHQETQYF. The chain is built from TRBV12-3 or TRBV12-4 and TRBJ2-5; D might be TRBD2 (7 bases). V was cut by 3 bases and J by 0 bases, with 20 bases left in between. The CDR3 consists of 18 residues.

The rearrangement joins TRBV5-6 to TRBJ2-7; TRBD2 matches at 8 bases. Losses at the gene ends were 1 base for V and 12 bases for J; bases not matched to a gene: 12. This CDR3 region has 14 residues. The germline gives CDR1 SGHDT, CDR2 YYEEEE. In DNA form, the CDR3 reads TGTGCCAGCAGCTTGTACTTCGACGGACTAGCCGGGTACGTC. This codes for CASSLYFDGLAGYV.

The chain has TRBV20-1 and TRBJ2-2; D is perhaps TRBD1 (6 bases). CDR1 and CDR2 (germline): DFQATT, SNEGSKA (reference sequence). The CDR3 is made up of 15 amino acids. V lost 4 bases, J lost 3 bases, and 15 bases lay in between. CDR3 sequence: CSAKNWTVDTGELFF. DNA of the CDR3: TGCAGTGCTAAGAATTGGACAGTTGACACCGGGGAGCTGTTTTTT.

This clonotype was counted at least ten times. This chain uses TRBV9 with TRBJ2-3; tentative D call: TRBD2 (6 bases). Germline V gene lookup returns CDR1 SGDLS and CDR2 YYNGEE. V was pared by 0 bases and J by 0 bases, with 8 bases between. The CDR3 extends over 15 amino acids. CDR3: CASSVGGVSTDTQYF. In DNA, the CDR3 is TGTGCCAGCAGCGTAGGGGGGGTTAGCACAGATACGCAGTATTTT.

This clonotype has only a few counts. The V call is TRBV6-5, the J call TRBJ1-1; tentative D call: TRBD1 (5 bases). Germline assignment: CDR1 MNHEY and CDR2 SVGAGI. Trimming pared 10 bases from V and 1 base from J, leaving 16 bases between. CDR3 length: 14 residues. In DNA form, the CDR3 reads TGTGCCAACGACCCGGCGGGGGGGAACACTGAAGCTTTCTTT. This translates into CANDPAGGNTEAFF.

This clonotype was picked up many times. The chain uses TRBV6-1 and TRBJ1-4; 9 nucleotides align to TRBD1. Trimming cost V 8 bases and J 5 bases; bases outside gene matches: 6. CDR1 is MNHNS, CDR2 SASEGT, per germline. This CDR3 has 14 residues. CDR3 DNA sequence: TGTGCCAGCGGGGCCGGGACAGGGAATGAAAAACTGTTTTTT. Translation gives CASGAGTGNEKLFF.

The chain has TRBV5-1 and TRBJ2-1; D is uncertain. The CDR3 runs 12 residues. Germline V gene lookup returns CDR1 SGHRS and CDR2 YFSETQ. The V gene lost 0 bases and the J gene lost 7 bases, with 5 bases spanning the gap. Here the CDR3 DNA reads TGCGCCAGCAGCTTGGAGTTAAATGAGCAGTTCTTC. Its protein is CASSLELNEQFF.

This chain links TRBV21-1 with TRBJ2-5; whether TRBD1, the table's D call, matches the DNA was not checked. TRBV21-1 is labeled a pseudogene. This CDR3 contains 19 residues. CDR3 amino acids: CASSKPPETGWSLNETQYF. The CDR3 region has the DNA TGTGCCAGCAGCAAACCGCCCGAAACAGGGTGGTCCCTCAACGAGACCCAGTACTTC.

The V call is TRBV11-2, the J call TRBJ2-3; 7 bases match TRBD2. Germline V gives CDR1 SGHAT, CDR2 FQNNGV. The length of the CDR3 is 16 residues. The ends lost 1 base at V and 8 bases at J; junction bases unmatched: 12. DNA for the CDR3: TGTGCCAGCAGCTTAGCGATCGGGGGGAGTGTAGTTACGCAGTATTTT. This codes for CASSLAIGGSVVTQYF.

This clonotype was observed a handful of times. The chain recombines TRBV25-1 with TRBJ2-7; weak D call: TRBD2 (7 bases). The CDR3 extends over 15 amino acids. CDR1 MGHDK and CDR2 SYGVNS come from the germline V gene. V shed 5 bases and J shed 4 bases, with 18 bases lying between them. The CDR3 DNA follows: TGTGCCAGCAGTCAAGGGGGGGTGGCGTTGTACGAGCAGTACTTC. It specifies CASSQGGVALYEQYF.

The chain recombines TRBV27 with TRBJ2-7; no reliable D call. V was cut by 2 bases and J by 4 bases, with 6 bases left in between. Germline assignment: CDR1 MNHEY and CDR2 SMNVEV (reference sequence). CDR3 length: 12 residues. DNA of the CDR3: TGTGCCAGCAGTTTAAACGGATACGAGCAGTACTTC. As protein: CASSLNGYEQYF.

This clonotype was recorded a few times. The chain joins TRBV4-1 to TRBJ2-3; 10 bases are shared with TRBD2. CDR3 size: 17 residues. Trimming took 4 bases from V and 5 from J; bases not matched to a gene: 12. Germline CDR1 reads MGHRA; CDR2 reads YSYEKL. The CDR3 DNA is TGCGCCAGCAGCCGGGCCCCCAGCGGGGGGGCCGAAGATACGCAGTATTTT. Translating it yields CASSRAPSGGAEDTQYF.

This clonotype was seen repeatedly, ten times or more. The CDR3 DNA reads TGTGCCAGCAGCTTAGATCCCGGTCCGGGAAGGACTGAAGCTTTCTTT. Translating gives CASSLDPGPGRTEAFF. The chain couples TRBV7-9 to TRBJ1-1, with D unresolved. Trimming cost V 1 base and J 5 bases, with 17 bases left between them. The CDR3 runs to 16 residues. In germline, CDR1 is SEHNR, CDR2 FQNEAQ (reference sequence). Supplemented by reference TRBV7-9 and TRBJ1-1, the full variable domain reads DTGVSQNPRHKITKRGQNVTFRCDPISEHNRLYWYRQTLGQGPEFLTYFQNEAQLEKSRLLSDRFSAERPKGSFSTLEIQRTEQGDSAMYLCASSLDPGPGRTEAFFGQGTRLTVV.

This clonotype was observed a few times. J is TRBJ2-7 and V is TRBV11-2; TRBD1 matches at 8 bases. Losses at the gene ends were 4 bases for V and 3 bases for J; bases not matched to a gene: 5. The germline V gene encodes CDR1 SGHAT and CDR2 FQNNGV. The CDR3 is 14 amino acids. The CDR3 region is CASSSFTGGYEQYF. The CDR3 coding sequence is TGTGCCAGCAGCTCTTTTACAGGGGGCTACGAGCAGTACTTC. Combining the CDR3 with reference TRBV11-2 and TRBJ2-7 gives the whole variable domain EAGVAQSPRYKIIEKRQSVAFWCNPISGHATLYWYQQILGQGPKLLIQFQNNGVVDDSQLPKDRFSAERLKGVDSTLKIQPAKLEDSAVYLCASSSFTGGYEQYFGPGTRLTVT.

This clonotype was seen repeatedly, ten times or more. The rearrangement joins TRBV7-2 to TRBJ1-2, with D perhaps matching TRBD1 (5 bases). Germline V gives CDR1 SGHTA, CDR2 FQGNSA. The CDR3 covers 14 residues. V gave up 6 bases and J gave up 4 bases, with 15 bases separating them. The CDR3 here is CASSFGTRGYGYTF. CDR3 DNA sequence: TGTGCCAGCAGTTTCGGGACCCGGGGCTATGGCTACACCTTC.

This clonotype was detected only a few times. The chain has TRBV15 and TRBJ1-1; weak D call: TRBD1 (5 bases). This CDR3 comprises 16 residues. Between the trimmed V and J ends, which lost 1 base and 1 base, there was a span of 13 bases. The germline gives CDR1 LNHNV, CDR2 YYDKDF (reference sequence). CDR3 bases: TGTGCCACCAGCAGAGCAGGGCCCGGAGAGAACACTGAAGCTTTCTTT. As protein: CATSRAGPGENTEAFF.

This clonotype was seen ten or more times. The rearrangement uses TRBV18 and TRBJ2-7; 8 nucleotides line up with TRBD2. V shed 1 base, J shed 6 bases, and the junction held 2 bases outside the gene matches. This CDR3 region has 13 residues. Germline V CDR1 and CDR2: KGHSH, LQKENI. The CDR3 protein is CASSPLGGGEQYV. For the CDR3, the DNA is TGTGCCAGCTCACCACTCGGGGGGGGCGAGCAGTACGTC.

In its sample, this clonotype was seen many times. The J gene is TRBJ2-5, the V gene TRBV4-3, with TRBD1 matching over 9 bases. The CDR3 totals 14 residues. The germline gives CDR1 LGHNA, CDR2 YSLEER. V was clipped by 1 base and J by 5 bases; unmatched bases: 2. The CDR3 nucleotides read TGCGCCAGCAGCCAAGGGACAGGGGTCGAGACCCAGTACTTC. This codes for CASSQGTGVETQYF.